This T cell receptor (beta chain) stems from a study of blood T cells in healthy people across ages. With a J-beta primer mix and a sample-barcoded 5' primer, a second PCR ran roughly 6 to 11 cycles. TCRdb passed the 5' RACE reads through MiXCR, listing each CDR3 protein once. The sample holds some 700,000 distinct CDR3 sequences, 22% seen once. This clonotype was detected many times. The sequencing input was blood. This sequence was found in a man in his sixties or seventies in good health.

The CDR3 loop reads CASSFRGLAGVGEQFF. Written as DNA, the CDR3 is TGTGCCAGCAGTTTCCGCGGACTAGCGGGAGTTGGTGAGCAGTTCTTC. The chain links TRBV12-3 or TRBV12-4 to TRBJ2-1, with TRBD2 matching 13 bases. The J segment lost 9 bases and the V segment lost 3 bases, leaving 8 bases of the junction unmatched. The CDR3 runs 16 residues.